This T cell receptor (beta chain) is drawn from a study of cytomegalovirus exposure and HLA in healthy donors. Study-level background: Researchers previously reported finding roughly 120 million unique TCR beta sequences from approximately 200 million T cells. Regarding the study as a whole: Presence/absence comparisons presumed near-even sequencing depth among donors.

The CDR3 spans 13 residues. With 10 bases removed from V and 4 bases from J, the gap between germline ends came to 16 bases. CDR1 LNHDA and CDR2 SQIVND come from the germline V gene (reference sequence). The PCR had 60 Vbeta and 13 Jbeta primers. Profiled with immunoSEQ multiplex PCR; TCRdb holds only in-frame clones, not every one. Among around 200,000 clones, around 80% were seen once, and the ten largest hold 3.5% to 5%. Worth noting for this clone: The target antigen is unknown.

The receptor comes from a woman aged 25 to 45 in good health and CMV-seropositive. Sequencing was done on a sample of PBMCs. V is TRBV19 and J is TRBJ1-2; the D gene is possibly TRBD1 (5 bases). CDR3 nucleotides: TGTGCCACCCAAGGGCAGGGCTTCTATGGCTACACCTTC. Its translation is CATQGQGFYGYTF.